These 29 T cell receptor beta chains originate from one sample sequenced in a study of T cells in Graves' hyperthyroidism and ophthalmopathy. Amplification of TCR beta CDR3 regions used RNA as the template. An initial round of RT-PCR targeting the TCR CDR3 relied on the HTBI primer set. TCRdb used MiXCR to reprocess the multiplex PCR reads, holding one entry per CDR3 protein. The table has roughly 350,000 distinct CDR3 sequences, approximately 13% seen once. Sequenced input: blood. The receptors here all came from a woman aged 40 to 50 with Graves' ophthalmopathy.

This clonotype was seen many times. CDR3 nucleotide sequence: TGTGCCAGCAGAGCCCAGGGGGCGGTAAGTGAAGCTTTCTTT. This translates into CASRAQGAVSEAFF. The rearrangement uses TRBV7-9 and TRBJ1-1, with 8 bases fitting TRBD1. J gave up 7 bases and V 6 bases, and 10 bases lay outside the gene matches. This CDR3 is 14 amino acids long. Per germline, CDR1 SEHNR and CDR2 FQNEAQ (reference sequence).

This clonotype was counted many times. The genes are TRBV20-1 and TRBJ2-5; TRBD2 aligns across 7 bases. Per germline, CDR1 DFQATT and CDR2 SNEGSKA (reference sequence). V was pared by 4 bases and J by 5 bases, with 7 bases of the junction left unmatched. This CDR3 has 13 residues. The CDR3, as DNA: TGCAGTGCTACTGGGGGGGGTCAGGAGACCCAGTACTTC. It translates to CSATGGGQETQYF.

CDR3 in DNA: TGTGCCAGCAGTCTAAGGTGGCTAGCGGGGGGAAGCAATGAGCAGTTCTTC. Translating gives CASSLRWLAGGSNEQFF. V gene TRBV7-9 combines with J gene TRBJ2-1, with 11 bases lining up with TRBD2. The CDR3 spans 17 residues. Germline V gene lookup returns CDR1 SEHNR and CDR2 FQNEAQ (reference sequence). The V gene end was trimmed by 6 bases and the J gene end by 6 bases; junction bases not matched to a gene: 13.

This clonotype was detected only a few times. The rearrangement links TRBV7-9 to TRBJ2-7, with TRBD2 matching over 11 bases. The CDR3 loop spans 16 amino acids. Germline V gene lookup returns CDR1 SEHNR and CDR2 FQNEAQ (reference sequence). Trimming removed 3 bases from V and 5 bases from J; junction bases left unmatched: 9. The DNA of the CDR3 is TGTGCCAGCAGCTTTTTAGCGGGGGGGCCGGGGAACGAGCAGTACTTC. This sequence encodes CASSFLAGGPGNEQYF.

This clonotype was seen repeatedly, ten times or more. The chain links TRBV11-3 to TRBJ2-7; D unclear. Germline assignment: CDR1 SGHNT and CDR2 YENEEA. The CDR3 totals 14 residues. With 2 bases removed from V and 2 bases from J, the gap between germline ends came to 10 bases. The CDR3 is CASSLTANTYEQYF. CDR3 nucleotide sequence: TGTGCCAGCAGCTTAACAGCAAATACCTACGAGCAGTACTTC.

This clonotype was recorded a few times. The chain uses TRBV15 and TRBJ1-4; D is unresolved. Per the germline V gene, CDR1 is LNHNV and CDR2 is YYDKDF (reference sequence). The CDR3 has 16 amino acids. Trimming took 0 bases from V and 4 from J, leaving 12 bases between them. CDR3 nucleotides: TGTGCCACCAGCAGAGATCTCCCGAGCAGTAATGAAAAACTGTTTTTT. This encodes CATSRDLPSSNEKLFF.

The rearrangement links TRBV9 to TRBJ2-1, with TRBD1 as a possible D gene (5 bases). CDR1 and CDR2 from the germline V gene are SGDLS and YYNGEE. Trimming cost V 0 bases and J 3 bases, with 10 bases left between them. This CDR3 is 15 amino acids long. The CDR3 DNA sequence: TGTGCCAGCAGCGTAGGGGGCGCCGACTACAATGAGCAGTTCTTC. It is translated as CASSVGGADYNEQFF.

This clonotype was counted at least ten times. The V call is TRBV6-5, the J call TRBJ2-7; 8 bases align to TRBD1. This CDR3 has 15 residues. The V segment lost 0 bases and the J segment 7 bases; nucleotides outside the gene matches: 8. Germline values: CDR1 MNHEY, CDR2 SVGAGI. Here the CDR3 reads CASSYSSGGFREQYF. The CDR3 region has the DNA TGTGCCAGCAGTTACTCATCAGGGGGCTTTCGAGAGCAGTACTTC.

This clonotype was seen a handful of times. CDR3 DNA: TGCGCCAGCAGCTTATGGGGCCCAACCCTAGGCACAGATACGCAGTATTTT. It encodes CASSLWGPTLGTDTQYF. J is TRBJ2-3 and V is TRBV5-1, with D perhaps matching TRBD1 (5 bases). Trimming pared 2 bases from V and 1 base from J, leaving 17 bases between. Germline V gene lookup returns CDR1 SGHRS and CDR2 YFSETQ. This CDR3 region has 17 residues.

This clonotype has at least ten counts. This rearrangement joins TRBV27 to TRBJ1-1; D might be TRBD1 (5 bases). The germline V gene encodes CDR1 MNHEY and CDR2 SMNVEV (reference sequence). V shed 5 bases and J shed 3 bases, with 10 bases lying between them. The CDR3 sequence is 13 residues long. As DNA, the CDR3 is TGTGCCAGCAGTACAGGACGCCACACTGAAGCTTTCTTT. Translating gives CASSTGRHTEAFF.

This clonotype was recorded at least ten times. The J gene is TRBJ1-1, the V gene TRBV28; 8 bases align to TRBD1. V lost 2 bases to trimming and J lost 0 bases; unmatched junction nucleotides: 8. CDR3 length equals 17 residues. Germline values: CDR1 MDHEN, CDR2 SYDVKM. The CDR3 region has the DNA TGTGCCAGCAGTTTAGGGGCCAGACAGGGGCTGAACACTGAAGCTTTCTTT. It is translated as CASSLGARQGLNTEAFF.

This clonotype was observed a handful of times. The rearrangement uses TRBV19 and TRBJ2-7; perhaps TRBD1 as D (8 bases). This CDR3 region has 14 residues. Trimming stripped 5 bases from V and 6 bases from J, with 17 bases between. Germline CDR1 is LNHDA and CDR2 is SQIVND (reference sequence). CDR3 protein: CASSGGAGGIEQYF. CDR3 nucleotide sequence: TGTGCCAGTAGTGGGGGGGCAGGGGGCATCGAGCAGTACTTC.

This clonotype was seen many times. This chain connects TRBV25-1 to TRBJ2-7, with 8 bases fitting TRBD2. The germline gives CDR1 MGHDK, CDR2 SYGVNS. This CDR3 comprises 16 residues. V trimming: 1 base; J trimming: 0 bases; junction bases outside the gene matches: 5. CDR3 sequence (DNA): TGTGCCAGCAGTGAATTCGGTAGCGGGGCCTCCTACGAGCAGTACTTC. Translating gives CASSEFGSGASYEQYF.

This clonotype occurred many times. The rearrangement links TRBV2 to TRBJ2-1; TRBD2 matches 10 bases. V dropped 6 bases and J dropped 6; count of bases not matched to a gene: 8. The CDR3 is 15 residues long. Germline V gene sequence: CDR1 SNHLY, CDR2 FYNNEI. The CDR3 reads CASRELAGVPNEQFF. In DNA, the CDR3 is TGTGCCAGCAGAGAGCTAGCGGGAGTACCCAATGAGCAGTTCTTC.

The chain has TRBV27 and TRBJ2-7; D is perhaps TRBD1 (5 bases). The CDR3 totals 14 residues. Germline V gene data show CDR1 as MNHEY and CDR2 as SMNVEV (reference sequence). Between the trimmed V and J ends, which lost 4 bases and 3 bases, there was a span of 13 bases. For the CDR3, the DNA is TGTGCCAGCAGTTGGGGCGGACGGTACTACGAGCAGTACTTC. Translated: CASSWGGRYYEQYF.

The table lists this clonotype with a few counts. The chain combines TRBV7-9 with TRBJ2-1, with 8 nucleotides matching TRBD2. The CDR3 is 16 amino acids. V dropped 3 bases and J dropped 4; count of bases not matched to a gene: 8. The germline V gene encodes CDR1 SEHNR and CDR2 FQNEAQ (reference sequence). CDR3 amino acids: CASSFFRAGGYNEQFF. CDR3 coding DNA: TGTGCCAGCAGCTTTTTTAGGGCGGGGGGTTACAATGAGCAGTTCTTC.

V and J are TRBV9 and TRBJ2-2, with D maybe TRBD1 (6 bases). The CDR3 length is 13 residues. In germline, CDR1 is SGDLS, CDR2 YYNGEE. The V end was cut by 5 bases, the J end by 6 bases, with 11 bases between. CDR3: CASRAQGSGELFF. CDR3 DNA sequence: TGTGCCAGCAGGGCCCAGGGGTCCGGGGAGCTGTTTTTT.

This clonotype was counted only a few times. This rearrangement joins TRBV9 to TRBJ1-2; 8 bases are a match to TRBD1. V was pared by 3 bases and J by 3 bases, with 7 bases of the junction left unmatched. Germline V gives CDR1 SGDLS, CDR2 YYNGEE. The CDR3 consists of 15 residues. The CDR3 here is CASSEGQESYYGYTF. The CDR3, as DNA: TGTGCCAGCAGCGAGGGACAGGAGAGCTACTATGGCTACACCTTC.

This clonotype has at least ten counts. The rearrangement uses TRBV7-9 and TRBJ1-2; D ambiguous. Germline-derived CDR1 and CDR2 are SEHNR and FQNEAQ (reference sequence). Trimming removed 5 bases at V and 4 bases at J, with 14 bases between. The CDR3 sequence is 14 residues long. CDR3 sequence reads: CASSHPIEIYGYTF. The CDR3 region has the DNA TGTGCCAGCAGCCATCCGATCGAGATCTATGGCTACACCTTC.

The CDR3 loop is CASSLGGGGPQETQYF. The CDR3 bases are TGTGCCAGCAGCTTAGGTGGCGGGGGGCCCCAAGAGACCCAGTACTTC. The chain is built from TRBV7-9 and TRBJ2-5; 8 bases agree with TRBD2. CDR3 length: 16 residues. Germline V lookup: CDR1 SEHNR, CDR2 FQNEAQ (reference sequence). With 1 base clipped from V and 1 base from J, the junction kept 5 bases outside the gene matches.

The table lists this clonotype with a few counts. One end of the junction fails to match germline, which may point to a read error. CDR3 coding DNA: TGTGCCAACAGCGGAAAGGGAGGCCCCTTGGGCGAGCAGTACTTC. Protein: CANSGKGGPLGEQYF. The chain couples TRBV7-9 to TRBJ2-7; perhaps TRBD2 as D (6 bases). The CDR3 has 15 residues. CDR1 and CDR2 (germline): SEHNR, FQNEAQ (reference sequence). The complete variable domain, with remaining parts taken from reference TRBV7-9 and TRBJ2-7, reads DTGVSQNPRHKITKRGQNVTFRCDPISEHNRLYWYRQTLGQGPEFLTYFQNEAQLEKSRLLSDRFSAERPKGSFSTLEIQRTEQGDSAMYLCANSGKGGPLGEQYFGPGTRLTVT.

The chain recombines TRBV2 with TRBJ2-1, with TRBD1 matching 8 bases. The CDR3 consists of 12 residues. V dropped 11 bases and J dropped 0; count of bases not matched to a gene: 0. Per germline, CDR1 SNHLY and CDR2 FYNNEI. In DNA form, the CDR3 reads TGTGCCGGACAGGGCTCCTACAATGAGCAGTTCTTC. It yields the protein CAGQGSYNEQFF.

Only a few counts were recorded for this clonotype. CDR3 DNA: TGTGCCAGCAGCCTAGTGCAGGGGACCGGGGAGCTGTTTTTT. It specifies CASSLVQGTGELFF. The gene calls are TRBV7-9 and TRBJ2-2; D perhaps matches TRBD1 (6 bases). Germline assignment: CDR1 SEHNR and CDR2 FQNEAQ (reference sequence). V dropped 5 bases and J dropped 5 bases, with 12 bases sitting between them. The CDR3 consists of 14 residues.

The sample holds many counts of this clonotype. The chain recombines TRBV12-3 or TRBV12-4 with TRBJ2-7, with 14 positions matching TRBD2. V shed 10 bases and J 6 bases; nucleotides not matched to a gene: 17. The CDR3 contains 17 residues. DNA for the CDR3: TGTGCCACCATCCCCCTGGGACTAGCGGGGGAGTCTGGCGAGCAGTACTTC. Its translation: CATIPLGLAGESGEQYF.

This clonotype was counted ten times or more. J is TRBJ2-3 and V is TRBV29-1, with 8 bases lining up with TRBD2. The CDR3 loop spans 15 amino acids. In germline, CDR1 is SQVTM, CDR2 ANQGSEA. With V trimmed by 6 bases and J by 3 bases, 11 bases remained unmatched. Here the CDR3 DNA reads TGCAGCGTACTAAACACGGGGGGGCCTACAGATACGCAGTATTTT. This gives the protein CSVLNTGGPTDTQYF.

This clonotype occurred many times. V is TRBV4-1 and J is TRBJ2-3; D gene unclear. Trimming left V 4 bases short and J 2 bases short, with 10 bases between. The germline CDR1 and CDR2 sequences are MGHRA and YSYEKL. The CDR3 length is 14 residues. CDR3 nucleotides: TGCGCCAGCAGCCCCGGACGATTCACAGATACGCAGTATTTT. Encoded protein: CASSPGRFTDTQYF.

The chain is built from TRBV5-1 and TRBJ1-2; D perhaps matches TRBD1 (5 bases). The germline gives CDR1 SGHRS, CDR2 YFSETQ. The V gene lost 7 bases and the J gene lost 5 bases, with 18 bases spanning the gap. The CDR3 contains 14 residues. The CDR3 is CASRPQGVGYGYTF. CDR3 coding DNA: TGCGCCAGCCGCCCCCAAGGGGTGGGGTATGGCTACACCTTC.

This clonotype occurred many times. The J gene is TRBJ2-3, the V gene TRBV20-1; D is undetermined. Trimming removed 3 bases at V and 1 base at J, with 8 bases between. The CDR3 sequence is 13 residues long. Germline CDR1 reads DFQATT; CDR2 reads SNEGSKA (reference sequence). For the CDR3, the DNA is TGCAGTGCTAGGGGCCGTCGCACAGATACGCAGTATTTT. It yields the protein CSARGRRTDTQYF.

This clonotype was seen a few times. The chain employs TRBV5-1 and TRBJ1-6; TRBD1 aligns across 7 bases. CDR3 size: 15 residues. Losses at the gene ends were 3 bases for V and 9 bases for J; bases not matched to a gene: 9. CDR1 SGHRS and CDR2 YFSETQ come from the germline V gene. CDR3 nucleotides: TGCGCCAGCAGCTCGGAACAGGGGTCGGGTTCACCCCTCCACTTT. This gives the protein CASSSEQGSGSPLHF.